These T cell receptor beta chains were read from a single sample in a study of cytomegalovirus exposure and HLA in healthy donors. Data came from immunoSEQ multiplex PCR; TCRdb stores just in-frame clones and leaves some out. The repertoire consists of about 350,000 clones, with roughly 90% occurring once and the leading ten covering 1% to 1.5%. The sequenced sample was PBMCs. Receptors were obtained from a woman in her twenties or thirties in good health and CMV-seropositive. Both conserved end residues are part of each CDR3. D genes are given only for firm matches. Size values are once, few and many counts, or a class for expanded clones, and some rows have none.

.,.,TRBV6-4,TRBJ1-6,CASTRRVVGSPLHF,TGTGCCAGCACCCGTAGGGTGGTGGGGTCACCCCTCCACTTT
TRBD1,.,TRBV19,TRBJ1-2,CASSLQGSYGYTF,TGTGCCAGTAGTCTACAGGGGAGCTATGGCTACACCTTC
TRBD2,.,TRBV5-6,TRBJ2-1,CASSLPTRGGLRNEQFF,TGTGCCAGCAGCTTACCCACCCGCGGGGGGCTGCGCAATGAGCAGTTCTTC
.,.,TRBV30,TRBJ2-7,CAWRRLNEQYF,TGTGCCTGGAGAAGGCTTAACGAGCAGTACTTC
.,.,TRBV21-1,TRBJ1-2,CASKKGGGARANYGYTF,TGTGCCAGCAAAAAAGGGGGAGGGGCCCGAGCTAACTATGGCTACACCTTC
.,.,TRBV7-2,TRBJ2-4,CASSLVAKNIQYF,TGTGCCAGCAGCTTAGTAGCCAAAAACATTCAGTACTTC
.,.,TRBV7-3,TRBJ2-7,CASSPQKLVMLPRVQYF,TGTGCCAGCAGCCCTCAGAAACTGGTGATGCTCCCACGGGTGCAGTACTTC
.,.,TRBV5-1,TRBJ2-3,CASSLVAGSTDTQYF,TGCGCCAGCAGCTTGGTGGCCGGGAGCACAGATACGCAGTATTTT
.,once,TRBV9,TRBJ2-1,CASSPTWAGYNEQFF,TGTGCCAGCAGCCCGACGTGGGCCGGCTACAATGAGCAGTTCTTC
.,.,TRBV7-9,TRBJ2-3,CASSFPTRADTQYF,TGTGCCAGCAGCTTCCCCACTCGGGCAGATACGCAGTATTTT
.,once,TRBV29-1,TRBJ1-2,CSVEDLLGYGYTF,TGCAGCGTTGAAGACCTACTCGGTTATGGCTACACCTTC
.,.,TRBV6-5,TRBJ2-5,CASKGSGTIQETQYF,TGTGCCAGCAAGGGATCGGGCACGATTCAAGAGACCCAGTACTTC
.,.,TRBV4-1,TRBJ2-3,CASARTDTQYF,TGCGCCAGCGCCCGCACAGATACGCAGTATTTT
.,.,TRBV7-2,TRBJ2-7,CASSLDELAGRYEQYF,TGTGCCAGCAGCTTAGATGAGTTGGCAGGGCGGTACGAGCAGTACTTC
.,once,TRBV7-8,TRBJ1-1,CASSPRGSSVPSTEAIF,TGTGCCAGCAGCCCAAGAGGGAGTTCTGTACCGAGCACTGAAGCTATCTTT
TRBD1,.,TRBV18,TRBJ2-7,CASSGDRGPYEQYF,TGTGCCAGCTCAGGGGACAGGGGGCCCTACGAGCAGTACTTC
TRBD1,once,TRBV9,TRBJ1-2,CASSPPKTGDVEGYTF,TGTGCCAGCAGCCCCCCAAAGACAGGGGACGTTGAGGGCTACACCTTC
TRBD1,once,TRBV25-1,TRBJ1-6,CASSDTGESPLHF,TGTGCCAGCAGTGATACAGGGGAGTCACCCCTCCACTTT
.,.,TRBV5-1,TRBJ2-3,CASSLVAGGDTQYF,TGCGCCAGCAGCTTAGTAGCCGGAGGGGATACGCAGTATTTT
TRBD2,.,TRBV7-9,TRBJ2-7,CASSLTSYYEQYF,TGTGCCAGCAGTCTGACTAGCTACTACGAGCAGTACTTC
TRBD2,few,TRBV6-6,TRBJ2-7,CAIGTSAVEQYF,TGTGCCATTGGGACTAGCGCCGTCGAGCAGTACTTC
.,.,TRBV9,TRBJ1-4,CASSGGGPEEKLFF,TGTGCCAGCAGCGGCGGGGGGCCCGAAGAAAAACTGTTTTTT
TRBD1,.,TRBV30,TRBJ2-7,CAWRPGQIFTYEQYF,TGTGCCTGGAGGCCGGGACAGATATTTACCTACGAGCAGTACTTC
.,.,TRBV6-1,TRBJ2-2,CACKLLANTGELFF,TGTGCCTGTAAACTTTTGGCGAACACCGGGGAGCTGTTTTTT
TRBD1,.,TRBV7-8,TRBJ2-7,CASSPIRTGGSEQYF,TGTGCCAGCAGCCCCATACGGACAGGGGGCAGCGAGCAGTACTTC
.,.,TRBV10-3,TRBJ2-1,CAISDTQAEQFF,TGTGCCATCAGTGACACCCAGGCCGAGCAGTTCTTC
TRBD2,.,TRBV13,TRBJ2-5,CASSLRLAGGAQETQYF,TGTGCCAGCAGCTTACGTCTAGCGGGAGGCGCCCAAGAGACCCAGTACTTC
.,.,TRBV7-7,TRBJ2-6,CASSPSSGTGANVLTF,TGTGCCAGCAGCCCATCGTCCGGGACCGGGGCCAACGTCCTGACTTTC
.,.,TRBV15,TRBJ2-7,CATSRDGEGSEQYF,TGTGCCACCAGCAGAGACGGAGAGGGATCCGAGCAGTACTTC
TRBD2,.,TRBV5-1,TRBJ2-7,CASQLAGGDEQYF,TGCGCCAGTCAACTAGCGGGGGGAGACGAGCAGTACTTC
.,.,TRBV15,TRBJ2-1,CATSGDRRHNEQFF,TGTGCCACCAGCGGGGACCGTCGACACAATGAGCAGTTCTTC
TRBD1,.,TRBV5-4,TRBJ2-5,CASSLGQALETQYF,TGTGCCAGCAGCCTGGGACAGGCCCTAGAGACCCAGTACTTC
TRBD2,.,TRBV7-3,TRBJ2-3,CASSLSGVGTDTQYF,TGTGCCAGCAGCCTAAGCGGGGTAGGCACAGATACGCAGTATTTT
.,.,TRBV15,TRBJ1-2,CATSRDLGVPNYGYTF,TGTGCCACCAGCAGAGATCTAGGGGTTCCTAACTATGGCTACACCTTC
.,.,TRBV28,TRBJ1-5,CASSLWAASNQPQHF,TGTGCCAGCAGTTTATGGGCCGCAAGCAATCAGCCCCAGCATTTT
.,.,TRBV2,TRBJ1-1,CASGWTQGTEAFF,TGTGCCAGCGGTTGGACTCAGGGGACTGAAGCTTTCTTT
.,few,TRBV4-1,TRBJ1-2,CASSQENYGYTF,TGCGCCAGCAGCCAAGAGAACTATGGCTACACCTTC
TRBD1,once,TRBV4-3,TRBJ2-7,CASSQRGQTYEQYF,TGCGCCAGCAGCCAAAGGGGACAGACCTACGAGCAGTACTTC
.,once,TRBV6-1,TRBJ1-1,CASSAGPLGTEAFF,TGTGCCAGCAGTGCGGGACCCCTGGGGACTGAAGCTTTCTTT
.,.,TRBV4-1,TRBJ2-2,CASSQDEGRGRTGELFF,TGCGCCAGCAGCCAAGATGAGGGGCGAGGAAGGACCGGGGAGCTGTTTTTT